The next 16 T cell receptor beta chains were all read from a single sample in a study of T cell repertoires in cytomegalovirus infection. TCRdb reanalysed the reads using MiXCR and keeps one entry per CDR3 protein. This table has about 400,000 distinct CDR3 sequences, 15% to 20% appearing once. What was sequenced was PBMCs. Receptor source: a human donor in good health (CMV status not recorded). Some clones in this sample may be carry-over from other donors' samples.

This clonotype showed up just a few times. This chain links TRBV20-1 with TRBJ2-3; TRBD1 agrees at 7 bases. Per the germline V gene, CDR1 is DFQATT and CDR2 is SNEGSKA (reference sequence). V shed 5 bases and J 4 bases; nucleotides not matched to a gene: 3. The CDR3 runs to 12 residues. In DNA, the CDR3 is TGCAGTGCTCAGACAGGGCCAGATACGCAGTATTTT. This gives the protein CSAQTGPDTQYF.

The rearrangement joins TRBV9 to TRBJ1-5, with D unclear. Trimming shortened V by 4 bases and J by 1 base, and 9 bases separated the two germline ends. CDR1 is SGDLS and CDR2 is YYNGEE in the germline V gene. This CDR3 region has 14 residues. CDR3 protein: CASSMGSSNQPQHF. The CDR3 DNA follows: TGTGCCAGCAGCATGGGGTCAAGCAATCAGCCCCAGCATTTT.

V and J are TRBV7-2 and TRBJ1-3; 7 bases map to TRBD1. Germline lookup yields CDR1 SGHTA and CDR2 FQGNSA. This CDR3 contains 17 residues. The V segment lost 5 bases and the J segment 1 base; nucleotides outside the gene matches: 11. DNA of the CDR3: TGTGCCAGCAGCCCGACCTCAGGGGGAGTATCTGGAAACACCATATATTTT. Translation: CASSPTSGGVSGNTIYF.

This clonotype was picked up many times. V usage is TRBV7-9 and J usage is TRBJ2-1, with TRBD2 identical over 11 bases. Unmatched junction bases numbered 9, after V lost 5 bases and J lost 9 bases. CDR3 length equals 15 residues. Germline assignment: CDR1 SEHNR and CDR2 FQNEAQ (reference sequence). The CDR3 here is CASSNSGRATREQFF. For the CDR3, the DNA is TGTGCCAGCAGCAATAGCGGGAGGGCTACCCGTGAGCAGTTCTTC.

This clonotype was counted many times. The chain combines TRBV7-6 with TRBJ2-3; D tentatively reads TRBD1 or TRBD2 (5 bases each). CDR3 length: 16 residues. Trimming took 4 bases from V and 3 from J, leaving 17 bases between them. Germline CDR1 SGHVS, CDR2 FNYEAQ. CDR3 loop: CASSSVGWGFTDTQYF. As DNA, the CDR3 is TGTGCCAGCAGCTCGGTGGGATGGGGGTTTACAGATACGCAGTATTTT.

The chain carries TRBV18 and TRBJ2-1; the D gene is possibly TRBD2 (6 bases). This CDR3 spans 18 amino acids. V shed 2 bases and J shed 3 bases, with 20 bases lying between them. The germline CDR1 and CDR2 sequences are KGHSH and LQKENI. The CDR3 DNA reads TGTGCCAGCTCACCAAGTAGCGGAGTGGGGATAAACTACAATGAGCAGTTCTTC. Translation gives CASSPSSGVGINYNEQFF.

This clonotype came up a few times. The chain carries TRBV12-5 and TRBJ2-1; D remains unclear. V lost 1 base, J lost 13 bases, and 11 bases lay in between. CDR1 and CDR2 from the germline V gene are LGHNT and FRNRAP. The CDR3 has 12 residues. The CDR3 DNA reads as TGTGCTAGTGGTTTGGACGGACCTTCACAGTTCTTC. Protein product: CASGLDGPSQFF.

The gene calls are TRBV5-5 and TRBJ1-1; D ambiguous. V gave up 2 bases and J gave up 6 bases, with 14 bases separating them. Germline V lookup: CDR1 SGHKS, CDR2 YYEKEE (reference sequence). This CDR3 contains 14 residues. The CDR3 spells CASSFGSRVPEAFF. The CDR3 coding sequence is TGTGCCAGCAGCTTTGGTTCTCGGGTACCTGAAGCTTTCTTT.

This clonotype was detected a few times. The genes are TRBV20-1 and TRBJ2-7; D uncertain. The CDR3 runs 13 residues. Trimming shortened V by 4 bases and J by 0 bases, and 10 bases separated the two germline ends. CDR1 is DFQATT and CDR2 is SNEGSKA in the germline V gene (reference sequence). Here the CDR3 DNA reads TGCAGTGCTAATACGGGCCTCTCCTACGAGCAGTACTTC. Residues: CSANTGLSYEQYF.

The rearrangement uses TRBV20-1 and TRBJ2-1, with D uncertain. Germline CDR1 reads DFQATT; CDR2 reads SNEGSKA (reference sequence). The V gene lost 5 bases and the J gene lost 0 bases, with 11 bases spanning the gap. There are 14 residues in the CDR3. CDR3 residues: CSAEALSSYNEQFF. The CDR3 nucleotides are TGCAGTGCTGAGGCGCTAAGCTCCTACAATGAGCAGTTCTTC.

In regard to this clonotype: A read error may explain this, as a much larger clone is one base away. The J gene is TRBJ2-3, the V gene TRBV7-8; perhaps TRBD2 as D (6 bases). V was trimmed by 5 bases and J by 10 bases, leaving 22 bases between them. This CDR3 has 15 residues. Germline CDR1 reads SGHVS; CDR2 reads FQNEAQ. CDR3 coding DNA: TGTGCCAGCAGCCTTAACCGGGACTCCTTCCGTTCGCAGTATTTT. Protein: CASSLNRDSFRSQYF.

The CDR3 is CASSILTGDQPQHF. CDR3 sequence (DNA): TGTGCCAGTAGTATTTTAACAGGTGATCAGCCCCAGCATTTT. This chain uses TRBV19 with TRBJ1-5; perhaps TRBD1 as D (5 bases). Trimming shortened V by 3 bases and J by 5 bases, and 11 bases separated the two germline ends. Germline CDR1 and CDR2: LNHDA and SQIVND (reference sequence). The CDR3 consists of 14 residues. The entire variable domain, with the rest obtained from reference TRBV19 and TRBJ1-5, is as follows: DGGITQSPKYLFRKEGQNVTLSCEQNLNHDAMYWYRQDPGQGLRLIYYSQIVNDFQKGDIAEGYSVSREKKESFPLTVTSAQKNPTAFYLCASSILTGDQPQHFGDGTRLSIL.

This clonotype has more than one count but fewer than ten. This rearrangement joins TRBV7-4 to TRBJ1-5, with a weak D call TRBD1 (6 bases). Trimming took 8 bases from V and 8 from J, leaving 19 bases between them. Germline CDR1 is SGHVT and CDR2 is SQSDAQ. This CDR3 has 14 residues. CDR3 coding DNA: TGTGCCAGCGGGCGGGGGCCGGAAATGGAGCCCCAGCATTTT. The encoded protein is CASGRGPEMEPQHF.

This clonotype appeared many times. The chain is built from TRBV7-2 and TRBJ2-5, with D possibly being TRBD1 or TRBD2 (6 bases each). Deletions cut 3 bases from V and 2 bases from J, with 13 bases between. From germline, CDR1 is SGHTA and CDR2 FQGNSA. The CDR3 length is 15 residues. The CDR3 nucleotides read TGTGCCAGCAGCTTTCCGGGGGCAGGTCAAGAGACCCAGTACTTC. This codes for CASSFPGAGQETQYF.

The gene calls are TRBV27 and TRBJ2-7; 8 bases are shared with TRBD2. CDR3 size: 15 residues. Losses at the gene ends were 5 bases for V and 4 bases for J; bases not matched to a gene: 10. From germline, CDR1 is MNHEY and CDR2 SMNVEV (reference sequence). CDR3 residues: CASSDSAGVEYEQYF. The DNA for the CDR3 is TGTGCCAGCAGTGACTCAGCGGGAGTTGAATACGAGCAGTACTTC.

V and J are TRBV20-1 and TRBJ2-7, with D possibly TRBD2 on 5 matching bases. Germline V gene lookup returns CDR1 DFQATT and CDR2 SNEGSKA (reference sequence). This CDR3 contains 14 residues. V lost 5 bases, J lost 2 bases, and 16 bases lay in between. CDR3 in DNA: TGCAGTGCTTCGGACTCGACCCCCCCCTACGAGCAGTACTTC. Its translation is CSASDSTPPYEQYF.